This entry describes one T cell receptor beta chain. Its target is unknown. TCRdb re-analysed the reads in MiXCR, keeping a single row per CDR3 protein. The data show about 9,000 distinct CDR3 sequences, 15% seen once. This specimen comes from a study of liver allograft versus peripheral blood T cells. As for the study in general: A comparison was made between T cell receptor repertoires in transplanted livers and those in recipients' peripheral blood. Study-wide points: Repertoires found inside liver allografts reportedly differed from T cell receptor repertoires in peripheral blood.

Per germline, CDR1 DFQATT and CDR2 SNEGSKA (reference sequence). The CDR3 contains 13 residues. Trimming took 6 bases from V and 0 from J, leaving 10 bases between them. The sequence was obtained from a human patient who had a liver transplant. The graft donor may account for some of the T cells. The chain uses TRBV20-1 and TRBJ2-3; D possibly corresponds to TRBD2 (6 bases). The CDR3 DNA follows: TGCAGTGCACGAACTAGCAGCACAGATACGCAGTATTTT. Residues: CSARTSSTDTQYF.